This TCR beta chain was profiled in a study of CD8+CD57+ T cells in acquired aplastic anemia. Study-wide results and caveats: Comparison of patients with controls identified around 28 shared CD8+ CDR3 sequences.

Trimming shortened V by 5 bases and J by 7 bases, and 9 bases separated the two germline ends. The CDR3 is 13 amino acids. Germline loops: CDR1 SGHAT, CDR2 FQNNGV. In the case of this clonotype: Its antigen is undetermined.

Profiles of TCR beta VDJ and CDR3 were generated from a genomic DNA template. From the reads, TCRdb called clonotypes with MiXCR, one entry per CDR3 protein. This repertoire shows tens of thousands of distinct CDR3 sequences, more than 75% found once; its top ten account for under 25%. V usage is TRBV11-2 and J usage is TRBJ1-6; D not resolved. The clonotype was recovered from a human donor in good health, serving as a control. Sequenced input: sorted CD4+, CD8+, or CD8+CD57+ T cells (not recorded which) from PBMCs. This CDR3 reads CASSPSGNSPLHF. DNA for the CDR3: TGTGCCAGCAGCCCATCCGGAAATTCACCCCTCCACTTT.